This TCR beta chain was captured in a study of cytomegalovirus exposure and HLA in healthy donors. Study in general: Samples from HLA-typed donors yielded approximately 80 million unique TCRs in an early data release. Study observations and caveats: In terms of immune exposure information, only CMV serostatus was available.

This clone was observed a single time. Its antigen is currently unknown. PCR used 60 Vbeta primers and 13 Jbeta primers. Source study methods: Counted up in a later analysis, unique TCR beta chains came to around 80 million, with around 11 million shared. TCRdb's copy holds only in-frame clones and misses some; the assay was immunoSEQ multiplex PCR. The V and J calls and clone size come from that table; D and trimming were worked out from the DNA. The data contain around 91,000 clones, over 65% of them seen just once; the ten biggest clones take up roughly 4.5%. The CDR3 is 16 residues long. V gave up 2 bases and J gave up 2 bases; unmatched junction bases: 7. Germline CDR1 SGHVS, CDR2 FQNEAQ.

This sequence was found in a woman aged 40 to 50 in good health and CMV-seropositive. Input material: PBMCs. The chain links TRBV7-8 to TRBJ2-5, with 8 nucleotides matching TRBD2. The CDR3 sequence: CASSLRVLAGQETQYF. In DNA form, the CDR3 reads TGTGCCAGCAGCTTAAGGGTTCTAGCGGGTCAAGAGACCCAGTACTTC.